These 9 T cell receptor beta chains originate from one sample sequenced in a study of a mutant IDH1 vaccine in newly diagnosed glioma. Sequencing used immunoSEQ multiplex PCR; TCRdb keeps in-frame clones, though not all of them. Of some 120,000 clones in the sample, around three quarters were seen once. Indicated time point: week 11, during vaccination. A 20-mer mutant IDH1 peptide at 300 ug was injected subcutaneously with topical imiquimod. No antigen is known for these receptors. Sequencing used PBMCs, obtained from a glioma patient whose treatment included an IDH1 peptide vaccine. The source is a man aged 35 to 55 with glioma.

This clone turned up a few times. The rearrangement uses TRBV5-5 and TRBJ1-3; D call uncertain. CDR1 and CDR2 from the germline V gene are SGHKS and YYEKEE (reference sequence). Between the trimmed V and J ends, which lost 0 bases and 8 bases, there was a span of 6 bases. The CDR3 spans 12 residues. CDR3 nucleotides: TGTGCCAGCAGCTTGGCAGCGGACACCATATATTTT. Translation: CASSLAADTIYF. Combining the CDR3 with reference TRBV5-5 and TRBJ1-3 gives the whole variable domain DAGVTQSPTHLIKTRGQQVTLRCSPISGHKSVSWYQQVLGQGPQFIFQYYEKEERGRGNFPDRFSARQFPNYSSELNVNALLLGDSALYLCASSLAADTIYFGEGSWLTVV.

This rearrangement joins TRBV30 to TRBJ2-5, with D possibly matching TRBD2 (5 bases). Germline CDR1 reads GTSNPN; CDR2 reads SVGIG (reference sequence). The CDR3 extends over 15 amino acids. Trimming removed 0 bases from V and 5 bases from J, with 16 bases in between. The CDR3 is CAWSVPLGLGETQYF. CDR3 bases: TGTGCCTGGAGTGTACCCCTTGGACTGGGGGAGACCCAGTACTTC.

The rearrangement uses TRBV29-1 and TRBJ2-2; 7 nucleotides match TRBD1. Germline CDR1 is SQVTM and CDR2 is ANQGSEA. V was clipped by 4 bases and J by 7 bases; unmatched bases: 9. The CDR3 loop spans 14 amino acids. CDR3 loop: CSVVGTAWGGELFF. CDR3 bases: TGCAGCGTTGTGGGGACAGCCTGGGGCGGGGAGCTGTTTTTT.

The V gene is TRBV5-1, the J gene TRBJ1-1; no reliable D call. The germline V and J ends were trimmed by 4 bases and 4 bases, with 14 bases remaining between them. CDR1 and CDR2 (germline): SGHRS, YFSETQ. The CDR3 loop spans 14 amino acids. Written as DNA, the CDR3 is TGCGCCAGCAGCCCGTCCGGGGAGAGCACTGAAGCTTTCTTT. It encodes CASSPSGESTEAFF.

The gene calls are TRBV5-1 and TRBJ2-5; 11 positions agree with TRBD1. This CDR3 has 15 residues. Trimming cost V 4 bases and J 1 base; bases outside gene matches: 3. Germline lookup yields CDR1 SGHRS and CDR2 YFSETQ. The CDR3 DNA follows: TGCGCCAGCAGCCCCGGGACAGGGGGCCAAGAGACCCAGTACTTC. Amino acid sequence: CASSPGTGGQETQYF.

The CDR3 nucleotides read TGTGCCAGCAGCTTTGGGACAGGGGGGGAGCAGTACTTC. Translating it yields CASSFGTGGEQYF. The chain employs TRBV11-2 and TRBJ2-7, with 11 bases fitting TRBD1. Germline trimming cut 3 bases from V and 7 bases from J; bases unmatched to any gene: 2. From germline, CDR1 is SGHAT and CDR2 FQNNGV. The CDR3 is made up of 13 amino acids.

This clone was counted once. V and J are TRBV4-3 and TRBJ2-7, with D possibly being TRBD1 or TRBD2 (5 bases each). Germline values: CDR1 LGHNA, CDR2 YSLEER. Trimming pared 0 bases from V and 5 bases from J, leaving 11 bases between. The CDR3 length is 14 residues. The CDR3 is CASSQDRGDHEQYF. For the CDR3, the DNA is TGCGCCAGCAGCCAAGATAGAGGGGACCACGAGCAGTACTTC.

V gene TRBV28 combines with J gene TRBJ1-1; 11 nucleotides align to TRBD1. Germline CDR1 reads MDHEN; CDR2 reads SYDVKM. J was trimmed by 6 bases and V by 3 bases; bases with no gene match: 9. The CDR3 sequence is 16 residues long. The CDR3 protein is CASSLRDRGWVAEAFF. The CDR3 nucleotides read TGTGCCAGCAGTTTGCGGGACAGGGGGTGGGTTGCTGAAGCTTTCTTT.

The rearrangement joins TRBV18 to TRBJ2-1; D gene uncertain. The CDR3 loop spans 11 amino acids. V was shortened by 1 base and J by 12 bases, with 7 bases between the two germline ends. Germline assignment: CDR1 KGHSH and CDR2 LQKENI. In DNA form, the CDR3 reads TGTGCCAGCTCACCACAGCAAGGGCAGTTCTTC. Encoded protein: CASSPQQGQFF. Complete variable domain (other parts from reference TRBV18 and TRBJ2-1): NAGVMQNPRHLVRRRGQEARLRCSPMKGHSHVYWYRQLPEEGLKFMVYLQKENIIDESGMPKERFSAEFPKEGPSILRIQQVVRGDSAAYFCASSPQQGQFFGPGTRLTVL.